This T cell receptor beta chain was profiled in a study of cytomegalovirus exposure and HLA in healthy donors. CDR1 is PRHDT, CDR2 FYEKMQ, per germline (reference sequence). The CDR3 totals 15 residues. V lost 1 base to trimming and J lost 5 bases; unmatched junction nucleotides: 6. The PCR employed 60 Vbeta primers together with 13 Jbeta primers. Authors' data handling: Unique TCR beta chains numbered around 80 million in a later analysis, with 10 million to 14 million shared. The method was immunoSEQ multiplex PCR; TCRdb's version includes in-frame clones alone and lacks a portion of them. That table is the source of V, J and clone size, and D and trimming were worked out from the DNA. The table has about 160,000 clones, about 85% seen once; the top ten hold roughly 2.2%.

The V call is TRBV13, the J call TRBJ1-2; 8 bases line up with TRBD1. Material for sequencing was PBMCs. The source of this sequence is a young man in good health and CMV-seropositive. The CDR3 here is CASSLEGQETYGYTF. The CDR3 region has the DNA TGTGCCAGCAGCTTAGAGGGACAGGAGACTTATGGCTACACCTTC.